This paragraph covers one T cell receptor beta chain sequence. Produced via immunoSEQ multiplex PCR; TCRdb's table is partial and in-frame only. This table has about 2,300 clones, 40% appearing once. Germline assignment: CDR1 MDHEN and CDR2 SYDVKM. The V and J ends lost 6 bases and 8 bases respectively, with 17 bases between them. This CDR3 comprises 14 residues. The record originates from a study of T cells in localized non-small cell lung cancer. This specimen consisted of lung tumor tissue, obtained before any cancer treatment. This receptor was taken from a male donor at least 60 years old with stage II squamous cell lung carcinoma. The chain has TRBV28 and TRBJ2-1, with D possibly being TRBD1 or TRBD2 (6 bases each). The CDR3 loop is CASSIGGIPYEQFF. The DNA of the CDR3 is TGTGCCAGCAGCATAGGGGGGATCCCTTATGAGCAGTTCTTC.